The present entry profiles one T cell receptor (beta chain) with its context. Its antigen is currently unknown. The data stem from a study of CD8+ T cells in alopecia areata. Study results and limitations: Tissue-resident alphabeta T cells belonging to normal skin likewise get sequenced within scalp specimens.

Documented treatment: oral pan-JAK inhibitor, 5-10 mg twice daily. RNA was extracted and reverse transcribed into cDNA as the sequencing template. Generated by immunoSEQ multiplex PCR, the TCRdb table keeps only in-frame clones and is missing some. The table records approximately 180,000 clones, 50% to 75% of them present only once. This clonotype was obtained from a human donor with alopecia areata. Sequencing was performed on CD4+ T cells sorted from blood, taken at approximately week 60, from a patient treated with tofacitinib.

The CDR3 reads CASRMGDRNTGELFF. CDR3 sequence (DNA): TGTGCCAGCAGAATGGGAGACCGTAACACCGGGGAGCTGTTTTTT. This chain joins TRBV7-9 and TRBJ2-2; weak D call: TRBD2 (5 bases). Germline V gene lookup returns CDR1 SEHNR and CDR2 FQNEAQ (reference sequence). V lost 6 bases, J lost 2 bases, and 13 bases lay in between. The length of the CDR3 is 15 residues.